The 6 T cell receptor beta chains reported below all come from one sample, sequenced in a study of T cell responses to AZD1222 COVID-19 vaccine. The table came from immunoSEQ multiplex PCR; TCRdb's copy has only in-frame clones and leaves some out. The table has around 120,000 clones, roughly nine tenths seen once; the top ten hold approximately 10%. Source: peripheral blood, taken on day 0 of AZD1222 vaccination. The receptors were gathered from an adult in good health.

Here the CDR3 DNA reads TGCGCCAGCAGCCAAGTAGGACAGGGAAAGGTCAGGTACGAGCAGTACTTC. This encodes CASSQVGQGKVRYEQYF. J is TRBJ2-7 and V is TRBV4-1, with 8 bases that match TRBD1. The CDR3 loop spans 17 amino acids. The V gene end was trimmed by 1 base and the J gene end by 4 bases; junction bases not matched to a gene: 12. Germline V gives CDR1 MGHRA, CDR2 YSYEKL.

V gene TRBV29-1 combines with J gene TRBJ2-5, with 14 nucleotides matching TRBD2. J gave up 2 bases and V 4 bases, and 0 bases lay outside the gene matches. The CDR3 covers 14 residues. CDR1 is SQVTM and CDR2 is ANQGSEA in the germline V gene. Written as DNA, the CDR3 is TGCAGCGTTGGACTAGCGGGAGGGCAAGAGACCCAGTACTTC. Translating gives CSVGLAGGQETQYF.

The chain couples TRBV5-8 to TRBJ1-1; 10 nucleotides match TRBD1. The germline CDR1 and CDR2 sequences are SGHTS and YDEGEE. The CDR3 runs to 15 residues. J gave up 4 bases and V 1 base, and 4 bases lay outside the gene matches. CDR3 sequence: CASSLLWDRGTEAFF. The CDR3 DNA sequence: TGTGCCAGCAGCTTGCTTTGGGACAGGGGCACTGAAGCTTTCTTT.

This clone was counted a few times. The chain combines TRBV5-4 with TRBJ2-7; 11 bases agree with TRBD2. The CDR3 consists of 13 residues. J lost 7 bases, V lost 9 bases, and 9 bases had no gene match. Looked up from germline, CDR1 is SGHNT and CDR2 is YYREEE (reference sequence). As DNA, the CDR3 is TGTGCCACAGGGACTAGCGGATCCCTTGAGCAGTACTTC. It is translated as CATGTSGSLEQYF.

The rearrangement links TRBV6-5 to TRBJ1-2; 7 nucleotides align to TRBD1. The CDR3 covers 14 residues. Germline trimming cut 2 bases from V and 7 bases from J; bases unmatched to any gene: 7. Germline V lookup: CDR1 MNHEY, CDR2 SVGAGI. CDR3 loop: CASSYAEGTVGYTF. CDR3 nucleotide sequence: TGTGCCAGCAGTTACGCGGAAGGGACAGTTGGCTACACCTTC.

The chain recombines TRBV9 with TRBJ1-6; a possible D gene is TRBD1 (5 bases). Germline V lookup: CDR1 SGDLS, CDR2 YYNGEE. V was shortened by 4 bases and J by 10 bases, with 21 bases between the two germline ends. The CDR3 runs to 16 residues. The CDR3 region is CASSPRTGQGGSPLHF. CDR3 DNA sequence: TGTGCCAGCAGCCCACGGACGGGTCAGGGAGGATCACCCCTCCACTTT.